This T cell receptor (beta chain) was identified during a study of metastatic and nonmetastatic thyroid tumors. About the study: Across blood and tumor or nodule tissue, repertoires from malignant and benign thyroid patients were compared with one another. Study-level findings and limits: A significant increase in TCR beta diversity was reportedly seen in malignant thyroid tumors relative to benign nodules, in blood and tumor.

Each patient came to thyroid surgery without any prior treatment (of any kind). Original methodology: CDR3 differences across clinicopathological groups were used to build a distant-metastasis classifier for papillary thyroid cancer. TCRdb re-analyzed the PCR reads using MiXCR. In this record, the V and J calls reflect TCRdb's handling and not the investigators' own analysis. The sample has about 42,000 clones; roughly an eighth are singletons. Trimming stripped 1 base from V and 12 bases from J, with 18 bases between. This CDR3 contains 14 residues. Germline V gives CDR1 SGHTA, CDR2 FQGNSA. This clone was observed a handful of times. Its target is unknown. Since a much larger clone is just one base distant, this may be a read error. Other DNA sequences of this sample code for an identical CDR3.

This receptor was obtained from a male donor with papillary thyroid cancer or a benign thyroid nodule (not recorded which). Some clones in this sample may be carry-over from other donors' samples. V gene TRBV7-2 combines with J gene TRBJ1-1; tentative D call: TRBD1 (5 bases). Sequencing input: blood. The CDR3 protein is CASSLGGSNTETFF. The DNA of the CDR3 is TGTGCCAGCAGCTTAGGGGGCAGCAACACTGAGACTTTCTTT.